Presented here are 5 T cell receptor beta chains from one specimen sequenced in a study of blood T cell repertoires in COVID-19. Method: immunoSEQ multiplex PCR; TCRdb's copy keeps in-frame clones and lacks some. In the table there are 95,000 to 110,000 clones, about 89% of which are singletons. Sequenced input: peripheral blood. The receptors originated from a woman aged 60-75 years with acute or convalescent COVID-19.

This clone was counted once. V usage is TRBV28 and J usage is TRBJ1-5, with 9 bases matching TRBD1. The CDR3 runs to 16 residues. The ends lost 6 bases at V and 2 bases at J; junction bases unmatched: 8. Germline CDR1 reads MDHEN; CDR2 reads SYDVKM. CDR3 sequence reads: CASRATGGVGNQPQHF. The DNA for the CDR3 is TGTGCCAGCAGGGCTACAGGGGGCGTTGGCAATCAGCCCCAGCATTTT.

CDR3 sequence (DNA): TGTGCCAGTAGTACGGGACTAGCGGGAACAAATACGCAGTATTTT. Translation gives CASSTGLAGTNTQYF. V is TRBV19 and J is TRBJ2-3, with 13 bases lining up with TRBD2. The length of the CDR3 is 15 residues. Unmatched junction bases numbered 5, after V lost 4 bases and J lost 7 bases. Germline lookup yields CDR1 LNHDA and CDR2 SQIVND (reference sequence). Full variable domain (remainder filled in from reference TRBV19 and TRBJ2-3): DGGITQSPKYLFRKEGQNVTLSCEQNLNHDAMYWYRQDPGQGLRLIYYSQIVNDFQKGDIAEGYSVSREKKESFPLTVTSAQKNPTAFYLCASSTGLAGTNTQYFGPGTRLTVL.

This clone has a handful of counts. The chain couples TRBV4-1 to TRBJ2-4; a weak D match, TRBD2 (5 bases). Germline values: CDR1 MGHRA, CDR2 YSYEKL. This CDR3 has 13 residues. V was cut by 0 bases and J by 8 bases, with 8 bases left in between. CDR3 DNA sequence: TGCGCCAGCAGCCAAGATCCCGGGGACATTCAGTACTTC. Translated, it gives CASSQDPGDIQYF.

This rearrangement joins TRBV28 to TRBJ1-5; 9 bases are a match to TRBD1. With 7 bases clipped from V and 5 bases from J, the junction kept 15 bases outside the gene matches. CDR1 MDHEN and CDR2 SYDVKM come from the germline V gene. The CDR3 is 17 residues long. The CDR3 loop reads CASKSIQQGAWDQPQHF. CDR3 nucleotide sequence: TGTGCCAGCAAATCTATTCAACAGGGGGCATGGGATCAGCCCCAGCATTTT. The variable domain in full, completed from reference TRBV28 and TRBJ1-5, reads DVKVTQSSRYLVKRTGEKVFLECVQDMDHENMFWYRQDPGLGLRLIYFSYDVKMKEKGDIPEGYSVSREKKERFSLILESASTNQTSMYLCASKSIQQGAWDQPQHFGDGTRLSIL.

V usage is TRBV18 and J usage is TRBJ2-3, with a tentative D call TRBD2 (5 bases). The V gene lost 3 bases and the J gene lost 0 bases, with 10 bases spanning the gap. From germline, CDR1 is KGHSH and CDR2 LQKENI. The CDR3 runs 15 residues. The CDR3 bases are TGTGCCAGCTCACCGGCGGGTTCTAGCACAGATACGCAGTATTTT. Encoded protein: CASSPAGSSTDTQYF.